The clone carrying this T cell receptor beta chain has a handful of counts. As yet, its antigen is unknown. TCRdb itself ran the RT-PCR reads through MiXCR, one entry per CDR3 protein. The data contain hundreds of thousands of distinct CDR3 sequences, 15% to 19% of them singletons. The entry originates in a study of response to subunit inactivated influenza vaccine. Study observations and caveats: That few new T cells are recruited by each seasonal influenza vaccination was the authors' suggestion.

The V end lost 4 bases, the J end lost 5 bases, and 13 bases lay between the germline ends. Germline CDR1 is GTSNPN and CDR2 is SVGIG (reference sequence). The CDR3 loop spans 13 amino acids. This TCR was sampled from a man between 50 and 59 years old who received an inactivated influenza vaccine. This specimen consisted of PBMCs from blood, obtained about 13 days after vaccination. This sequence joins TRBV30 and TRBJ2-3; D is possibly TRBD1 or TRBD2 (6 bases each). CDR3 DNA sequence: TGTGCCTGGAACCGAGGAGGGGGAGATACGCAGTATTTT. Protein: CAWNRGGGDTQYF.